This T cell receptor beta chain is drawn from a study of OX40 agonist ivuxolimab in advanced cancers. Concerning this clone: Antigen unknown.

The V and J ends lost 0 bases and 7 bases respectively, with 7 bases between them. This CDR3 is built from 13 residues. Germline CDR1 is SGHTA and CDR2 is FQGNSA. Study results and caveats: In the expanded peripheral T cells, antigen specificity was never determined.

Only in-frame clones appear in the TCRdb table, and some are missing; sequencing was by immunoSEQ multiplex PCR. This sample has fewer than 80,000 clones, with roughly 85% found just once. The chain employs TRBV7-2 and TRBJ2-1; no definite D call. The source of this sequence is an adult with an advanced solid tumor such as melanoma, head and neck, liver or kidney cancer. The material sequenced was CD4+ or CD8+ T cells sorted from blood, taken in a trial of the OX40 agonist ivuxolimab. The CDR3 here is CASSLALGNEQFF. The CDR3 DNA sequence: TGTGCCAGCAGCTTAGCCCTGGGGAATGAGCAGTTCTTC.